The 24 T cell receptor beta chains in this list originate from one sample, sequenced in a study of T-cell reconstitution after alpha-beta-depleted transplantation in children. Unique molecular identifiers were used to barcode this TCRbeta library. Each CDR3 protein gets one entry after TCRdb re-called the PCR reads with MiXCR. Of 400,000 to 450,000 distinct CDR3 sequences in the sample, over 40% were seen once. The sample in question was PBMCs, obtained before TCRalphabeta/CD19-depleted stem cell transplant. These receptors were obtained from a girl aged 2-10 years with aplastic anemia, due to receive a stem cell transplant.

In its sample, this clonotype was seen many times. The gene calls are TRBV5-1 and TRBJ1-2, with a possible D match to TRBD1 (6 bases). V was shortened by 0 bases and J by 7 bases, with 16 bases between the two germline ends. The CDR3 is 15 residues long. Germline V CDR1 and CDR2: SGHRS, YFSETQ. The CDR3 region has the DNA TGCGCCAGCAGCTTGGGGGACGCCCAGGGGCTTGGCTACACCTTC. Its translation is CASSLGDAQGLGYTF.

The V and J genes are TRBV5-1 and TRBJ2-1; 7 bases fit TRBD2. In germline, CDR1 is SGHRS, CDR2 YFSETQ. The CDR3 covers 13 residues. The J segment lost 8 bases and the V segment lost 7 bases, leaving 9 bases of the junction unmatched. The CDR3 spells CASGQRDVYEQFF. The CDR3, as DNA: TGCGCCAGCGGCCAGCGGGACGTCTATGAGCAGTTCTTC.

This CDR3 is CASSRTAYEQYF. DNA of the CDR3: TGTGCCAGCAGCCGGACGGCCTACGAGCAGTACTTC. V usage is TRBV6-5 and J usage is TRBJ2-7; the D is unclear. Per the germline V gene, CDR1 is MNHEY and CDR2 is SVGAGI. Trimming took 6 bases from V and 2 from J, leaving 8 bases between them. This CDR3 has 12 amino acids.

The chain carries TRBV12-3 or TRBV12-4 and TRBJ1-5; TRBD1 matches 9 bases. This CDR3 has 16 amino acids. The V gene end was trimmed by 1 base and the J gene end by 6 bases; junction bases not matched to a gene: 7. The CDR3 spells CASSLVNRGRSQPQHF. CDR3 in DNA: TGTGCCAGCAGTTTAGTGAACAGGGGGCGAAGTCAGCCCCAGCATTTT.

In its sample, this clonotype was seen a few times. The genes are TRBV5-1 and TRBJ2-4, with 11 positions matching TRBD2. Germline V CDR1 and CDR2: SGHRS, YFSETQ. V dropped 0 bases and J dropped 5; count of bases not matched to a gene: 4. This CDR3 spans 16 amino acids. CDR3 DNA sequence: TGCGCCAGCAGCTTGGGCTGGGGACTAGCGGAAAACATTCAGTACTTC. It translates to CASSLGWGLAENIQYF.

In its sample, this clonotype was seen many times. This chain links TRBV6-5 with TRBJ2-4, with 7 nucleotides matching TRBD1. Germline CDR1 is MNHEY and CDR2 is SVGAGI. This CDR3 spans 17 amino acids. V shed 0 bases and J 1 base; nucleotides not matched to a gene: 6. Here the CDR3 DNA reads TGTGCCAGCAGTTACTCGGGGGCAGGGGGTGCCAAAAACATTCAGTACTTC. It specifies CASSYSGAGGAKNIQYF.

In this sample, this clonotype turned up many times. V gene TRBV7-2 combines with J gene TRBJ2-7, with TRBD2 identical over 7 bases. CDR1 is SGHTA and CDR2 is FQGNSA in the germline V gene. This CDR3 comprises 16 residues. J lost 2 bases, V lost 0 bases, and 7 bases had no gene match. This CDR3 is CASSLARAGAPYEQYF. The DNA for the CDR3 is TGTGCCAGCAGCTTAGCGAGGGCGGGAGCTCCCTACGAGCAGTACTTC.

The table lists this clonotype with a few counts. This chain links TRBV6-6 with TRBJ2-5; D may be TRBD2 (5 bases). V shed 2 bases and J shed 4 bases, with 8 bases lying between them. CDR3 length: 13 residues. Germline V CDR1 and CDR2: MNHNY, SVGAGI (reference sequence). CDR3 coding DNA: TGTGCCAGCAGTTACCTAGGAGGAGAGACCCAGTACTTC. As protein: CASSYLGGETQYF.

This clonotype was counted between two and nine times. V and J are TRBV10-3 and TRBJ2-7; D unclear. The CDR3 consists of 11 residues. V dropped 2 bases and J dropped 7 bases, with 6 bases sitting between them. Germline CDR1 is ENHRY and CDR2 is SYGVKD. Written as DNA, the CDR3 is TGTGCCATCAGTGAGCAGTTTGAGCAGTACTTC. It specifies CAISEQFEQYF.

The J gene is TRBJ1-1, the V gene TRBV20-1, with D possibly being TRBD1 (6 bases). Between the trimmed V and J ends, which lost 5 bases and 1 base, there was a span of 8 bases. The CDR3 contains 12 residues. Germline assignment: CDR1 DFQATT and CDR2 SNEGSKA (reference sequence). CDR3 sequence reads: CSALQGNTEAFF. CDR3 bases: TGCAGTGCTTTACAGGGGAACACTGAAGCTTTCTTT.

This rearrangement joins TRBV12-3 or TRBV12-4 to TRBJ2-2; D gene ambiguous. With 3 bases removed from V and 2 bases from J, the gap between germline ends came to 10 bases. The CDR3 totals 15 residues. CDR3 coding DNA: TGTGCCAGCAGTTTTAGGGCGGACAACACCGGGGAGCTGTTTTTT. This codes for CASSFRADNTGELFF.

This clonotype was seen once. This chain connects TRBV7-2 to TRBJ2-1; 7 positions match TRBD1. V lost 5 bases, J lost 2 bases, and 6 bases stayed unmatched. In germline, CDR1 is SGHTA, CDR2 FQGNSA. The CDR3 has 15 amino acids. The CDR3 nucleotides read TGTGCCAGCAGCCCACAGGGGTCTACCTACAATGAGCAGTTCTTC. Translation: CASSPQGSTYNEQFF.

This clonotype has just a few counts. This chain uses TRBV5-1 with TRBJ1-2; the D is unclear. Trimming removed 1 base at V and 11 bases at J, with 15 bases between. The CDR3 has 13 amino acids. The germline CDR1 and CDR2 sequences are SGHRS and YFSETQ. CDR3 coding DNA: TGCGCCAGCAGCTTGACGTCCGCTCCGGGATACACCTTC. Amino acids: CASSLTSAPGYTF.

The chain links TRBV7-2 to TRBJ2-5; 9 nucleotides agree with TRBD2. The CDR3 loop spans 15 amino acids. Trimming at V came to 4 bases and at J to 6 bases, leaving 9 bases not matched to a gene. Germline V gene data show CDR1 as SGHTA and CDR2 as FQGNSA. CDR3: CASSSPGLAGQTQYF. DNA for the CDR3: TGTGCCAGCAGCTCCCCGGGACTAGCAGGGCAGACCCAGTACTTC.

This clonotype occurred a few times. This sequence joins TRBV7-3 and TRBJ2-5; D gene ambiguous. Deletions cut 3 bases from V and 4 bases from J, with 9 bases between. Per the germline V gene, CDR1 is SGHTA and CDR2 is FQGTGA. The CDR3 is 13 residues long. This CDR3 is CASSFGRGETQYF. The CDR3 DNA follows: TGTGCCAGCAGCTTTGGAAGAGGAGAGACCCAGTACTTC.

This clonotype was seen repeatedly, ten times or more. This sequence joins TRBV20-1 and TRBJ1-5; D is undetermined. Trimming shortened V by 1 base and J by 0 bases, and 4 bases separated the two germline ends. The CDR3 sequence is 13 residues long. CDR1 is DFQATT and CDR2 is SNEGSKA in the germline V gene (reference sequence). CDR3 loop: CSARGYSNQPQHF. The CDR3, as DNA: TGCAGTGCTAGAGGGTATAGCAATCAGCCCCAGCATTTT.

The genes are TRBV7-2 and TRBJ1-2; the D gene is possibly TRBD1 (5 bases). CDR1 and CDR2 from the germline V gene are SGHTA and FQGNSA. The CDR3 extends over 11 amino acids. V was trimmed by 5 bases and J by 7 bases, leaving 8 bases between them. The CDR3 region has the DNA TGTGCCAGCAGCGAGGGACGTGGCTACACCTTC. It encodes CASSEGRGYTF.

At least ten counts were recorded for this clonotype. The J gene is TRBJ2-5, the V gene TRBV20-1; 15 nucleotides line up with TRBD2. With V trimmed by 6 bases and J by 6 bases, 2 bases remained unmatched. CDR1 and CDR2 (germline): DFQATT, SNEGSKA (reference sequence). The CDR3 covers 13 residues. The CDR3: CSAGLAGGQTQYF. The CDR3 nucleotides are TGCAGTGCCGGACTAGCGGGAGGGCAGACCCAGTACTTC.

This clonotype has just a few counts. V usage is TRBV2 and J usage is TRBJ1-2, with D maybe TRBD1 (5 bases). Germline values: CDR1 SNHLY, CDR2 FYNNEI. Between the trimmed V and J ends, which lost 6 bases and 8 bases, there was a span of 13 bases. This CDR3 comprises 12 residues. CDR3 region: CASSPGASGYTF. The CDR3 DNA reads TGTGCCAGCAGCCCCGGGGCCAGCGGCTACACCTTC.

This clonotype was seen repeatedly, ten times or more. The V gene is TRBV7-3, the J gene TRBJ1-1; D remains ambiguous. Germline assignment: CDR1 SGHTA and CDR2 FQGTGA. V lost 5 bases, J lost 0 bases, and 7 bases lay in between. This CDR3 comprises 13 residues. CDR3 in DNA: TGTGCCAGCAGCCCAGCAGTGAACACTGAAGCTTTCTTT. Translation gives CASSPAVNTEAFF.

In its sample, this clonotype was seen a few times. The genes are TRBV7-2 and TRBJ2-3; the match to TRBD2 covers 11 bases. V lost 5 bases, J lost 0 bases, and 4 bases stayed unmatched. Per the germline V gene, CDR1 is SGHTA and CDR2 is FQGNSA. The CDR3 sequence is 16 residues long. The CDR3 sequence: CASSTASGGSTDTQYF. The CDR3, as DNA: TGTGCCAGCAGCACTGCTAGCGGGGGGAGCACAGATACGCAGTATTTT.

This clonotype was seen repeatedly, ten times or more. The V and J genes are TRBV7-3 and TRBJ1-2, with D unresolved. The CDR3 spans 13 residues. V lost 2 bases and J lost 4, with 8 bases in between. The V gene's germline CDR1 is SGHTA and CDR2 FQGTGA. The CDR3 nucleotides read TGTGCCAGCAGCTTAGATAGGGTCTATGGCTACACCTTC. It is translated as CASSLDRVYGYTF.

The chain has TRBV3-1 and TRBJ2-3, with 9 bases lining up with TRBD2. V shed 8 bases, J shed 1 base, and the junction held 19 bases outside the gene matches. This CDR3 has 19 amino acids. Germline V gives CDR1 LGHDT, CDR2 YNNKEL (reference sequence). The CDR3: CASCFYLVAGVVGTDTQYF. The CDR3 nucleotides read TGTGCCAGCTGTTTTTACCTGGTAGCGGGGGTTGTCGGCACAGATACGCAGTATTTT.

V usage is TRBV27 and J usage is TRBJ2-1; 15 positions match TRBD2. The CDR3 length is 15 residues. J gave up 10 bases and V 3 bases, and 4 bases lay outside the gene matches. CDR1 and CDR2 from the germline V gene are MNHEY and SMNVEV (reference sequence). CDR3 loop: CASSFWTSGRGEQFF. CDR3 DNA sequence: TGTGCCAGCAGTTTTTGGACTAGCGGGAGGGGCGAGCAGTTCTTC.